The 30 T cell receptor beta chains listed next were all sequenced from one sample in a study of OX40 agonist ivuxolimab in advanced cancers. Sequenced by immunoSEQ multiplex PCR; TCRdb stores in-frame clones only, minus some. The repertoire includes 100,000 to 150,000 clones, 85% to 95% of them detected once, and 0.8% to 1% sits in the top ten. The input for sequencing was CD4+ or CD8+ T cells sorted from blood, taken in a trial of the OX40 agonist ivuxolimab. Source of these receptors: an adult with an advanced solid tumor such as melanoma, head and neck, liver or kidney cancer.

The rearrangement links TRBV7-2 to TRBJ2-3; perhaps TRBD2 as D (5 bases). CDR3 length: 12 residues. The germline V and J ends were trimmed by 4 bases and 9 bases, with 11 bases remaining between them. The germline CDR1 and CDR2 sequences are SGHTA and FQGNSA. Written as DNA, the CDR3 is TGTGCCAGCAGCTCCGCCAGAGGGACGCAGTATTTT. Encoded protein: CASSSARGTQYF.

The rearrangement uses TRBV11-2 and TRBJ2-1, with 7 bases fitting TRBD1. From germline, CDR1 is SGHAT and CDR2 FQNNGV. The CDR3 loop spans 16 amino acids. The J segment lost 2 bases and the V segment lost 5 bases, leaving 9 bases of the junction unmatched. The CDR3 sequence: CASSARQGVTYNEQFF. The DNA of the CDR3 is TGTGCCAGCAGCGCCAGGCAGGGGGTGACCTACAATGAGCAGTTCTTC.

This clone appeared a single time. The CDR3 loop reads CASGGDTRTGEKLFF. Written as DNA, the CDR3 is TGTGCTAGTGGGGGCGATACGAGGACGGGTGAAAAACTGTTTTTT. This chain links TRBV12-5 with TRBJ1-4, with no clear D. Germline values: CDR1 LGHNT, CDR2 FRNRAP. This CDR3 contains 15 residues. Between the trimmed V and J ends, which lost 6 bases and 7 bases, there was a span of 18 bases.

V usage is TRBV6-5 and J usage is TRBJ1-2, with 7 nucleotides matching TRBD1. Germline CDR1 is MNHEY and CDR2 is SVGAGI. V shed 4 bases, J shed 4 bases, and the junction held 0 bases outside the gene matches. This CDR3 contains 12 residues. Written as DNA, the CDR3 is TGTGCCAGCAGTTGGGACAGCTATGGCTACACCTTC. Protein: CASSWDSYGYTF.

J is TRBJ1-2 and V is TRBV2, with TRBD1 matching 9 bases. CDR3 length: 12 residues. The V and J ends lost 8 bases and 8 bases, in that order; junction bases with no gene match: 6. In germline, CDR1 is SNHLY, CDR2 FYNNEI. This CDR3 reads CASGGQGSGYTF. The CDR3 region has the DNA TGTGCCAGCGGAGGACAGGGGAGCGGCTACACCTTC.

The V call is TRBV5-6, the J call TRBJ2-7; TRBD1 agrees at 8 bases. This CDR3 is built from 14 residues. V shed 0 bases, J shed 9 bases, and the junction held 8 bases outside the gene matches. CDR1 and CDR2 from the germline V gene are SGHDT and YYEEEE. This CDR3 reads CASSLGTGFLVQYF. As DNA, the CDR3 is TGTGCCAGCAGCTTGGGGACAGGGTTTCTAGTGCAGTACTTC. The full variable domain, with the rest looked up from reference TRBV5-6 and TRBJ2-7, is DAGVTQSPTHLIKTRGQQVTLRCSPKSGHDTVSWYQQALGQGPQFIFQYYEEEERQRGNFPDRFSGHQFPNYSSELNVNALLLGDSALYLCASSLGTGFLVQYFGPGTRLTVT.

The chain combines TRBV6-6 with TRBJ2-7, with D possibly TRBD2 on 7 matching bases. The germline CDR1 and CDR2 sequences are MNHNY and SVGAGI (reference sequence). Trimming took 6 bases from V and 6 from J, leaving 12 bases between them. CDR3 length: 12 amino acids. The CDR3 spells CASRGGAGEQYF. For the CDR3, the DNA is TGTGCCAGCAGGGGGGGGGCTGGCGAGCAGTACTTC.

The rearrangement uses TRBV6-5 and TRBJ1-4, with D possibly matching TRBD1 (5 bases). V shed 2 bases and J shed 7 bases, with 8 bases lying between them. Germline V lookup: CDR1 MNHEY, CDR2 SVGAGI. The CDR3 is made up of 13 amino acids. The CDR3 spells CASSYTQGEKLFF. The CDR3, as DNA: TGTGCCAGCAGTTACACGCAGGGTGAAAAACTGTTTTTT.

V usage is TRBV11-3 and J usage is TRBJ2-7; possible D gene TRBD2, 6 bases. Trimming removed 3 bases at V and 0 bases at J, with 9 bases between. Per the germline V gene, CDR1 is SGHNT and CDR2 is YENEEA. The CDR3 is made up of 14 amino acids. The CDR3 sequence: CASSLEGSSYEQYF. The CDR3 region has the DNA TGTGCCAGCAGCTTGGAGGGAAGCTCCTACGAGCAGTACTTC.

The chain combines TRBV7-3 with TRBJ2-2; maybe TRBD1 (6 bases). V was trimmed by 9 bases and J by 1 base, leaving 9 bases between them. Per germline, CDR1 SGHTA and CDR2 FQGTGA. The CDR3 spans 13 residues. The CDR3 protein is CASQQGNTGELFF. The CDR3, as DNA: TGTGCCAGTCAACAGGGGAACACCGGGGAGCTGTTTTTT.

In its sample, this clone was seen once. The V gene is TRBV10-3, the J gene TRBJ2-1; D is unresolved. Trimming removed 2 bases at V and 6 bases at J, with 5 bases between. The CDR3 has 12 residues. Germline V gene data show CDR1 as ENHRY and CDR2 as SYGVKD. The CDR3 DNA reads as TGTGCCATCAGTGAGAGTATCAATGAGCAGTTCTTC. Translated, it gives CAISESINEQFF.

This rearrangement joins TRBV30 to TRBJ1-1; weak D call: TRBD1 (5 bases). Germline V gives CDR1 GTSNPN, CDR2 SVGIG (reference sequence). The CDR3 consists of 15 residues. V was pared by 2 bases and J by 0 bases, with 13 bases between. The CDR3 here is CAWSRDGRLNTEAFF. The CDR3 coding sequence is TGTGCCTGGAGTCGGGACGGACGGTTGAACACTGAAGCTTTCTTT.

The chain employs TRBV6-5 and TRBJ2-3; maybe TRBD1 (6 bases). Germline CDR1 and CDR2: MNHEY and SVGAGI. Trimming took off 6 bases at V and 4 bases at J, with 8 bases between the two ends. This CDR3 has 12 amino acids. CDR3 DNA: TGTGCCAGCAGCCCAGGGGCAGATACGCAGTATTTT. Protein: CASSPGADTQYF.

The chain recombines TRBV5-1 with TRBJ1-4; the D gene is possibly TRBD1 (6 bases). Trimming shortened V by 4 bases and J by 0 bases, and 13 bases separated the two germline ends. This CDR3 has 16 amino acids. Germline values: CDR1 SGHRS, CDR2 YFSETQ. The CDR3 loop is CASSLAGVSTNEKLFF. CDR3 DNA: TGCGCCAGCAGCCTGGCAGGGGTCTCAACTAATGAAAAACTGTTTTTT.

The V gene is TRBV28, the J gene TRBJ1-3, with D unclear. Germline CDR1 MDHEN, CDR2 SYDVKM. The V gene lost 0 bases and the J gene lost 2 bases, with 11 bases spanning the gap. This CDR3 has 16 amino acids. This CDR3 reads CASSLWTDRPGNTIYF. CDR3 bases: TGTGCCAGCAGTTTATGGACGGACCGACCTGGAAACACCATATATTTT.

This sequence joins TRBV19 and TRBJ2-7; D might be TRBD1 (6 bases). The CDR3 is 14 residues long. The V end lost 3 bases, the J end lost 0 bases, and 9 bases lay between the germline ends. Germline CDR1 and CDR2: LNHDA and SQIVND (reference sequence). The CDR3 bases are TGTGCCAGTAGTATTAGGGGGAGCTCCTACGAGCAGTACTTC. This translates into CASSIRGSSYEQYF.

The V gene is TRBV7-3, the J gene TRBJ1-1; TRBD1 is a possible D gene (6 bases). The ends were cut back, 6 bases at V and 4 bases at J, with 15 bases in the middle. This CDR3 is 14 amino acids long. CDR1 and CDR2 from the germline V gene are SGHTA and FQGTGA. CDR3 nucleotides: TGTGCCAGCAGAGAGGGGGGTGGAAGCACTGAAGCTTTCTTT. Translation: CASREGGGSTEAFF.

The V and J genes are TRBV7-8 and TRBJ1-5; possibly TRBD1 for D (5 bases). V lost 7 bases to trimming and J lost 6 bases, with 19 bases between them. Germline values: CDR1 SGHVS, CDR2 FQNEAQ. The CDR3 is made up of 15 amino acids. The CDR3 coding sequence is TGTGCCAGCATCCTAGGGAGAGAGAGGGGTCAGCCCCAGCATTTT. This gives the protein CASILGRERGQPQHF.

This clone was seen a few times. The CDR3 region has the DNA TGTGCCAGCAGCTTAGAGCTGTTAAGTGAGCAGTTCTTC. Protein product: CASSLELLSEQFF. This sequence joins TRBV11-2 and TRBJ2-1; no clear D. V gave up 0 bases and J gave up 9 bases, with 9 bases separating them. Germline V gene data show CDR1 as SGHAT and CDR2 as FQNNGV. This CDR3 region has 13 residues. Looking up the rest from reference TRBV11-2 and TRBJ2-1 gives the full variable domain: EAGVAQSPRYKIIEKRQSVAFWCNPISGHATLYWYQQILGQGPKLLIQFQNNGVVDDSQLPKDRFSAERLKGVDSTLKIQPAKLEDSAVYLCASSLELLSEQFFGPGTRLTVL.

The gene calls are TRBV4-2 and TRBJ2-1, with 10 bases aligning to TRBD2. Germline V CDR1 and CDR2: LGHNA, YNFKEQ. J gave up 0 bases and V 0 bases, and 2 bases lay outside the gene matches. CDR3 length: 17 residues. DNA for the CDR3: TGTGCCAGCAGCCAAGATCCTAGCGGGAGCTCCTACAATGAGCAGTTCTTC. Protein product: CASSQDPSGSSYNEQFF.

This clone was picked up a small number of times. V usage is TRBV7-2 and J usage is TRBJ1-3, with D possibly TRBD1 on 6 matching bases. The CDR3 length is 14 residues. V lost 6 bases and J 0 bases, leaving 9 bases between the germline ends. CDR1 is SGHTA and CDR2 is FQGNSA in the germline V gene. This chain's CDR3 is CASSQGFSGNTIYF. CDR3 in DNA: TGTGCCAGCAGTCAGGGGTTCTCTGGAAACACCATATATTTT.

This rearrangement joins TRBV28 to TRBJ2-5; D uncertain. The CDR3 is made up of 14 amino acids. Deletions cut 6 bases from V and 4 bases from J, with 15 bases between. From germline, CDR1 is MDHEN and CDR2 SYDVKM. CDR3 loop: CASRPLLEGETQYF. CDR3 in DNA: TGTGCCAGCAGACCGTTACTCGAAGGAGAGACCCAGTACTTC. Variable domain in full (rest from reference TRBV28 and TRBJ2-5): DVKVTQSSRYLVKRTGEKVFLECVQDMDHENMFWYRQDPGLGLRLIYFSYDVKMKEKGDIPEGYSVSREKKERFSLILESASTNQTSMYLCASRPLLEGETQYFGPGTRLLVL.

This clone was picked up one time. This chain joins TRBV18 and TRBJ1-1, with D perhaps matching TRBD1 (5 bases). Germline assignment: CDR1 KGHSH and CDR2 LQKENI. The CDR3 extends over 15 amino acids. V was shortened by 2 bases and J by 1 base, with 11 bases between the two germline ends. CDR3 nucleotides: TGTGCCAGCTCACCAAACGACAGCCCGAACACTGAAGCTTTCTTT. Translation: CASSPNDSPNTEAFF.

The V call is TRBV29-1, the J call TRBJ2-1; D tentatively reads TRBD1 or TRBD2 (6 bases each). V was trimmed by 7 bases and J by 1 base, leaving 11 bases between them. In germline, CDR1 is SQVTM, CDR2 ANQGSEA. The CDR3 is 13 amino acids. The DNA for the CDR3 is TGCAGCGGTAAAGGGGGGTCCTACAATGAGCAGTTCTTC. Its translation: CSGKGGSYNEQFF.

Points on this clone: The identical CDR3 is also encoded by other nucleotide sequences in the sample. CDR3 in amino acids: CASSPGQGGEKLFF. For the CDR3, the DNA is TGTGCCAGCTCACCGGGACAGGGGGGTGAAAAACTGTTTTTT. J is TRBJ1-4 and V is TRBV18; 11 bases align to TRBD1. V shed 3 bases and J 7 bases; nucleotides not matched to a gene: 1. From germline, CDR1 is KGHSH and CDR2 LQKENI. The CDR3 length is 14 residues. The full variable domain, completed using reference TRBV18 and TRBJ1-4, is NAGVMQNPRHLVRRRGQEARLRCSPMKGHSHVYWYRQLPEEGLKFMVYLQKENIIDESGMPKERFSAEFPKEGPSILRIQQVVRGDSAAYFCASSPGQGGEKLFFGSGTQLSVL.

V usage is TRBV7-8 and J usage is TRBJ1-2; D may be TRBD1 (5 bases). Germline lookup yields CDR1 SGHVS and CDR2 FQNEAQ. This CDR3 has 16 amino acids. The V end was cut by 5 bases, the J end by 4 bases, with 20 bases between. The CDR3 DNA is TGTGCCAGCAGCCCTATCCGGGACCCATGGGGCTATGGCTACACCTTC. It encodes CASSPIRDPWGYGYTF.

The chain links TRBV6-5 to TRBJ1-6; D possibly corresponds to TRBD1 (5 bases). V dropped 2 bases and J dropped 5 bases, with 10 bases sitting between them. Germline V lookup: CDR1 MNHEY, CDR2 SVGAGI. The CDR3 covers 15 residues. CDR3 sequence reads: CASSYGTVNNSPLHF. CDR3 nucleotides: TGTGCCAGCAGTTACGGGACCGTGAATAATTCACCCCTCCACTTT.

The V call is TRBV18, the J call TRBJ1-1; D remains unclear. Germline CDR1 reads KGHSH; CDR2 reads LQKENI. Trimming pared 4 bases from V and 3 bases from J, leaving 9 bases between. The CDR3 covers 13 residues. CDR3 loop: CASSLHKDTEAFF. The CDR3 bases are TGTGCCAGCTCACTCCACAAGGACACTGAAGCTTTCTTT.

This clone occurred once. CDR3 in amino acids: CASSQGRDSLSYEQYF. CDR3 DNA: TGTGCCAGCAGCCAAGGCCGGGACAGCCTCTCCTACGAGCAGTACTTC. The genes are TRBV4-2 and TRBJ2-7; 7 bases align to TRBD1. V was pared by 1 base and J by 0 bases, with 6 bases of the junction left unmatched. CDR3 size: 16 residues. Germline CDR1 is LGHNA and CDR2 is YNFKEQ.

The J gene is TRBJ2-7, the V gene TRBV5-4; 8 nucleotides line up with TRBD2. The trim removed 6 bases at V and 5 bases at J, leaving 7 bases unmatched. Per germline, CDR1 SGHNT and CDR2 YYREEE (reference sequence). The CDR3 is 13 amino acids. The CDR3 spells CASKLAASNEQYF. In DNA form, the CDR3 reads TGTGCCAGCAAACTAGCGGCCAGTAACGAGCAGTACTTC.